The next 18 T cell receptor beta chains were all read from a single sample in a study of prognosis after radiotherapy for stage I lung cancer. From genomic DNA, two-round multiplex PCR was used to amplify TCR beta CDR3. Individual primers that were specific to each TRBV and TRBJ gene served in first-round PCR. One entry per CDR3 protein, called by TCRdb with MiXCR from the multiplex PCR reads. The sample yields more than 30,000 distinct CDR3 sequences, over 40% seen once. Sequenced material: PBMCs, taken before or after stereotactic body radiation therapy (not recorded which). These receptors all come from a donor aged 50 or older with non-small cell lung cancer.

Concerning this clonotype: The junction departs from the called germline gene at one end, perhaps through a read error. The rearrangement joins TRBV28 to TRBJ2-7, with TRBD2 matching 10 bases. CDR1 MDHEN and CDR2 SYDVKM come from the germline V gene. This CDR3 spans 14 amino acids. DNA of the CDR3: TGTGCCAGCAGCTCTAGCGGGAGCACGTACGATCAGTACTTC. This translates into CASSSSGSTYDQYF.

This clonotype was seen many times. The chain is built from TRBV7-9 and TRBJ2-7; perhaps D is TRBD1 or TRBD2 (5 bases each). CDR3 length: 14 amino acids. Germline loops: CDR1 SEHNR, CDR2 FQNEAQ (reference sequence). Trimming removed 5 bases at V and 0 bases at J, with 11 bases between. Written as DNA, the CDR3 is TGTGCCAGCAGCGGGGACGGTCGCTCCTACGAGCAGTACTTC. This translates into CASSGDGRSYEQYF.

In its sample, this clonotype was seen many times. The J gene is TRBJ1-1, the V gene TRBV6-1; D not certain. Germline V gene sequence: CDR1 MNHNS, CDR2 SASEGT. V lost 7 bases and J lost 10, with 16 bases in between. This CDR3 is built from 12 residues. CDR3 DNA sequence: TGTGCCAGCACTCCCGGCGTGAGGCGAGCTTTCTTT. Amino acid sequence: CASTPGVRRAFF.

This clonotype has at least ten counts. V and J are TRBV6-1 and TRBJ2-3; 7 bases agree with TRBD2. This CDR3 contains 15 residues. V was clipped by 6 bases and J by 2 bases; unmatched bases: 8. Germline V lookup: CDR1 MNHNS, CDR2 SASEGT. CDR3 residues: CASSLSGLITDTQYF. The CDR3 DNA is TGTGCCAGCAGCCTTAGCGGGCTAATCACAGATACGCAGTATTTT.

The chain carries TRBV15 and TRBJ2-3, with TRBD1 identical over 12 bases. The CDR3 covers 15 residues. CDR1 is LNHNV and CDR2 is YYDKDF in the germline V gene (reference sequence). Losses at the gene ends were 5 bases for V and 6 bases for J; bases not matched to a gene: 6. CDR3 in DNA: TGTGCCACCAGCGTCGGGACAGGGGGCGCGGATACGCAGTATTTT. Translation gives CATSVGTGGADTQYF.

The V call is TRBV7-2, the J call TRBJ1-4; 7 positions match TRBD1. Per germline, CDR1 SGHTA and CDR2 FQGNSA. This CDR3 has 14 amino acids. The ends lost 3 bases at V and 8 bases at J; junction bases unmatched: 6. The CDR3 region has the DNA TGTGCCAGCAGCTTCGGGACAGCGGAGGAAAAACTGTTTTTT. This codes for CASSFGTAEEKLFF.

V and J are TRBV6-2 or TRBV6-3 and TRBJ2-7; 8 positions agree with TRBD2. The J segment lost 7 bases and the V segment lost 8 bases, leaving 16 bases of the junction unmatched. Germline loops: CDR1 MNHEY, CDR2 SVGEGT. This CDR3 is built from 15 residues. The CDR3 DNA reads as TGTGCCAGCTCCCGACGGGGAGCGGGAGAGCTAGAGCAGTACTTC. Encoded protein: CASSRRGAGELEQYF.

V usage is TRBV6-1 and J usage is TRBJ1-4, with TRBD1 as a possible D gene (5 bases). Trimming left V 4 bases short and J 5 bases short, with 11 bases between. CDR1 is MNHNS, CDR2 SASEGT, per germline. The CDR3 loop spans 14 amino acids. The CDR3 sequence is CASSVAGRNEKLFF. Here the CDR3 DNA reads TGTGCCAGCAGTGTTGCAGGGAGGAATGAAAAACTGTTTTTT.

This clonotype was picked up many times. This chain joins TRBV30 and TRBJ1-4; D gene unclear. CDR3 length equals 13 residues. The V end lost 0 bases, the J end lost 7 bases, and 9 bases lay between the germline ends. The germline V gene encodes CDR1 GTSNPN and CDR2 SVGIG (reference sequence). The CDR3 region has the DNA TGTGCCTGGAGTGTGTGGTTACGTGAAAAACTGTTTTTT. Its protein product is CAWSVWLREKLFF. Drawing the rest from reference TRBV30 and TRBJ1-4, the complete variable domain is SQTIHQWPATLVQPVGSPLSLECTVEGTSNPNLYWYRQAAGRGLQLLFYSVGIGQISSEVPQNLSASRPQDRQFILSSKKLLLSDSGFYLCAWSVWLREKLFFGSGTQLSVL.

For this clonotype: One end of the junction fails to match germline, which may point to a read error. This chain uses TRBV5-4 with TRBJ2-1, with 11 bases aligning to TRBD1. Germline CDR1 SGHNT, CDR2 YYREEE (reference sequence). The CDR3 sequence is 15 residues long. CDR3 DNA: TGTGCCAGCAGCTTCAGGACAGGGGGCAACAATGAGCATTTCTTC. The encoded protein is CASSFRTGGNNEHFF.

V and J are TRBV20-1 and TRBJ2-1, with no clear D. The germline CDR1 and CDR2 sequences are DFQATT and SNEGSKA (reference sequence). This CDR3 spans 15 amino acids. V lost 5 bases and J lost 8, with 22 bases in between. The CDR3 is CSAPPAGSLQYEQFF. DNA for the CDR3: TGCAGTGCTCCCCCCGCCGGATCCCTACAATATGAGCAGTTCTTC.

This clonotype came up many times. The chain links TRBV10-3 to TRBJ1-1; possible D gene TRBD1, 6 bases. Per the germline V gene, CDR1 is ENHRY and CDR2 is SYGVKD. Trimming took 5 bases from V and 3 from J, leaving 16 bases between them. The CDR3 loop spans 15 amino acids. CDR3 protein: CAISKKVGGDTEAFF. CDR3 sequence (DNA): TGTGCCATCAGTAAAAAGGTAGGGGGTGACACTGAAGCTTTCTTT.

Notes on this clonotype: A far more abundant clone sits one base away, making this likely a read error. The chain joins TRBV6-9 to TRBJ2-7, with 7 bases identical to TRBD1. Germline-derived CDR1 and CDR2 are MNHGY and SVAAGI. The CDR3 spans 13 residues. With V trimmed by 7 bases and J by 6 bases, 9 bases remained unmatched. The CDR3 sequence: CASNRQGSVEQYF. The CDR3 coding sequence is TGTGCCAGCAACCGACAGGGCTCTGTCGAGCAGTACTTC.

The V and J genes are TRBV5-1 and TRBJ2-3; the D is unclear. CDR1 SGHRS and CDR2 YFSETQ come from the germline V gene. This CDR3 is built from 16 residues. V lost 0 bases and J lost 4, with 15 bases in between. The CDR3 spells CASSLEFGRVPDTQYF. The CDR3 DNA is TGCGCCAGCAGCTTGGAGTTTGGTAGGGTGCCAGATACGCAGTATTTT. The whole variable domain, filled in from reference TRBV5-1 and TRBJ2-3, reads KAGVTQTPRYLIKTRGQQVTLSCSPISGHRSVSWYQQTPGQGLQFLFEYFSETQRNKGNFPGRFSGRQFSNSRSEMNVSTLELGDSALYLCASSLEFGRVPDTQYFGPGTRLTVL.

This clonotype appeared many times. V is TRBV30 and J is TRBJ2-1, with 11 bases lining up with TRBD2. Germline loops: CDR1 GTSNPN, CDR2 SVGIG (reference sequence). The CDR3 consists of 12 residues. V trimming: 1 base; J trimming: 15 bases; junction bases outside the gene matches: 5. CDR3 loop: CAWSGLAGGAFF. The CDR3 DNA follows: TGTGCCTGGAGTGGGCTAGCGGGAGGTGCGTTCTTC.

V and J are TRBV30 and TRBJ1-3, with D maybe TRBD1 (6 bases). There are 13 residues in the CDR3. Trimming removed 4 bases from V and 2 bases from J, with 9 bases in between. Germline V lookup: CDR1 GTSNPN, CDR2 SVGIG (reference sequence). DNA for the CDR3: TGTGCCTGGATGTCAGGGGCTGGAAACACCATATATTTT. Protein: CAWMSGAGNTIYF.

The chain has TRBV12-5 and TRBJ2-5; D is unclear. Germline lookup yields CDR1 LGHNT and CDR2 FRNRAP. Trimming stripped 5 bases from V and 0 bases from J, with 16 bases between. This CDR3 has 16 amino acids. CDR3 loop: CASGPRVPEYQETQYF. The CDR3 region has the DNA TGTGCTAGTGGTCCCCGGGTTCCTGAATACCAAGAGACCCAGTACTTC.

By share, this clonotype ranks as medium-sized (0.01 to 0.1%). The chain employs TRBV20-1 and TRBJ2-7; TRBD2 agrees at 7 bases. The length of the CDR3 is 13 residues. The germline CDR1 and CDR2 sequences are DFQATT and SNEGSKA (reference sequence). The V segment lost 3 bases and the J segment 5 bases; nucleotides outside the gene matches: 7. The CDR3 sequence: CSASPGGGDEQYF. The CDR3, as DNA: TGCAGTGCTAGTCCCGGCGGGGGAGACGAGCAGTACTTC.